The 20 T cell receptor beta chains given below trace back to one sample, sequenced in a study of blood T cell repertoires in COVID-19. Assay used: immunoSEQ multiplex PCR; TCRdb lists only in-frame clones, some missing. The sample has over 9,500 clones, 70% to 80% seen once. What was sequenced was peripheral blood. The receptor set was obtained from a human donor in a cohort sampled during active COVID-19.

This clone showed up just once. The rearrangement joins TRBV28 to TRBJ1-3; D gene ambiguous. CDR1 is MDHEN and CDR2 is SYDVKM in the germline V gene. The length of the CDR3 is 12 residues. V lost 6 bases and J lost 4, with 7 bases in between. CDR3 nucleotide sequence: TGTGCCAGCAGCTCCGGGGGAAACACCATATATTTT. Translating it yields CASSSGGNTIYF.

The chain recombines TRBV12-5 with TRBJ2-1; 10 bases are shared with TRBD2. V shed 5 bases and J 7 bases; nucleotides not matched to a gene: 8. The CDR3 runs 15 residues. Germline values: CDR1 LGHNT, CDR2 FRNRAP. DNA of the CDR3: TGTGCTAGTGGTCCAAGCGGGGGGGCAAGAAATGAGCAGTTCTTC. It translates to CASGPSGGARNEQFF.

The V and J genes are TRBV9 and TRBJ1-6; D not resolved. V was shortened by 3 bases and J by 6 bases, with 7 bases between the two germline ends. CDR3 size: 13 residues. Germline V gives CDR1 SGDLS, CDR2 YYNGEE. CDR3 nucleotides: TGTGCCAGCAGCGGCGGTGGTAATTCACCCCTCCACTTT. It encodes CASSGGGNSPLHF.

The rearrangement joins TRBV2 to TRBJ1-2, with a possible D match to TRBD1 (6 bases). CDR3 length: 13 residues. Germline V gene lookup returns CDR1 SNHLY and CDR2 FYNNEI. V was cut by 6 bases and J by 4 bases, with 12 bases left in between. DNA for the CDR3: TGTGCCAGCAGCCCGTGGGGGCCCTATGGCTACACCTTC. Translation: CASSPWGPYGYTF.

CDR3 DNA sequence: TGTGCCAGCGACGGGGGGGCCGGCACCGGGGAGCTGTTTTTT. It encodes CASDGGAGTGELFF. The gene calls are TRBV7-2 and TRBJ2-2; the match to TRBD2 covers 8 bases. This CDR3 is built from 14 residues. The V segment lost 8 bases and the J segment 4 bases; nucleotides outside the gene matches: 6. Germline CDR1 reads SGHTA; CDR2 reads FQGNSA.

This clone came up once. The junction does not match germline at one end; this may be a read error. This chain connects TRBV27 to TRBJ2-7; D gene unclear. Per the germline V gene, CDR1 is MNHEY and CDR2 is SMNVEV (reference sequence). The CDR3 extends over 9 amino acids. CDR3 bases: TGTGCCAGCAGTCCAGGCTGGGACTTC. Translated, it gives CASSPGWDF.

V gene TRBV29-1 combines with J gene TRBJ2-5; possibly TRBD1 for D (5 bases). V gave up 3 bases and J gave up 9 bases, with 8 bases separating them. CDR3 size: 10 residues. The germline CDR1 and CDR2 sequences are SQVTM and ANQGSEA. For the CDR3, the DNA is TGCAGCGTTGATGACAGTCCCCAGTACTTC. It translates to CSVDDSPQYF.

This clone showed up just once. The rearrangement links TRBV2 to TRBJ2-5; 11 bases are a match to TRBD2. The V gene end was trimmed by 3 bases and the J gene end by 11 bases; junction bases not matched to a gene: 14. The CDR3 extends over 16 amino acids. Germline CDR1 SNHLY, CDR2 FYNNEI. DNA of the CDR3: TGTGCCAGCAGTGACTATCTAGCGGGGGGTCCTCTGAATCAGTACTTC. As protein: CASSDYLAGGPLNQYF.

The chain employs TRBV19 and TRBJ1-5; TRBD1 might be the D (6 bases). Germline loops: CDR1 LNHDA, CDR2 SQIVND (reference sequence). The CDR3 consists of 16 residues. The ends were cut back, 0 bases at V and 0 bases at J, with 9 bases in the middle. The DNA for the CDR3 is TGTGCCAGTAGTATAGAGGGACACCTTAGCAATCAGCCCCAGCATTTT. Translating gives CASSIEGHLSNQPQHF.

This chain connects TRBV27 to TRBJ1-2; 9 bases align to TRBD1. In germline, CDR1 is MNHEY, CDR2 SMNVEV (reference sequence). The CDR3 contains 16 residues. V shed 4 bases, J shed 3 bases, and the junction held 9 bases outside the gene matches. CDR3 sequence: CASSSKQGAIYYGYTF. In nucleotides, the CDR3 is TGTGCCAGCAGTTCGAAACAGGGGGCGATTTACTATGGCTACACCTTC.

This clone has only one observation. This chain links TRBV30 with TRBJ2-7; tentatively, D is TRBD2 (6 bases). The CDR3 is 12 amino acids. Trimming left V 8 bases short and J 0 bases short, with 11 bases between. The germline V gene encodes CDR1 GTSNPN and CDR2 SVGIG (reference sequence). CDR3 DNA: TGTGCCGGGGGACTTCTCTCCTACGAGCAGTACTTC. This translates into CAGGLLSYEQYF.

V is TRBV6-1 and J is TRBJ1-3; 9 bases match TRBD1. Germline V gives CDR1 MNHNS, CDR2 SASEGT. V lost 4 bases, J lost 3 bases, and 7 bases stayed unmatched. This CDR3 has 16 residues. In DNA, the CDR3 is TGTGCCAGCAGTGGTCAAACAGGGGGCCGTGGAAACACCATATATTTT. Translated: CASSGQTGGRGNTIYF.

The rearrangement links TRBV2 to TRBJ2-3; 9 bases align to TRBD2. V was pared by 6 bases and J by 1 base, with 5 bases of the junction left unmatched. The CDR3 extends over 15 amino acids. Germline V gene lookup returns CDR1 SNHLY and CDR2 FYNNEI. As DNA, the CDR3 is TGTGCCAGCAGCGGGGCTAGCGGGGGCACAGATACGCAGTATTTT. As protein: CASSGASGGTDTQYF.

The V call is TRBV25-1, the J call TRBJ2-1; the D gene is possibly TRBD2 (7 bases). Trimming removed 1 base from V and 6 bases from J, with 13 bases in between. CDR1 is MGHDK, CDR2 SYGVNS, per germline. This CDR3 comprises 15 residues. CDR3 bases: TGTGCCAGCAGTGAATCTAGGGGGGGTCTCAATGAGCAGTTCTTC. It specifies CASSESRGGLNEQFF.

The rearrangement links TRBV5-1 to TRBJ2-7; D is perhaps TRBD2 (5 bases). V was cut by 3 bases and J by 7 bases, with 17 bases left in between. The CDR3 contains 14 residues. Germline V lookup: CDR1 SGHRS, CDR2 YFSETQ. The CDR3 DNA sequence: TGCGCCAGCAGCTACGGACTCGACACGGGGGAGCAGTACTTC. Translating gives CASSYGLDTGEQYF.

The CDR3 region has the DNA TGTGCCAGCAGCGTAAGCGGGGGCAATGAGCAGTTCTTC. Amino acid sequence: CASSVSGGNEQFF. The chain uses TRBV9 and TRBJ2-1; TRBD2 matches at 8 bases. The CDR3 covers 13 residues. The germline V gene encodes CDR1 SGDLS and CDR2 YYNGEE. After removal of 1 base from V and 6 bases from J, the junction contained 0 bases not matched to a gene.

The V gene is TRBV5-4, the J gene TRBJ1-2, with D possibly being TRBD1 (6 bases). This CDR3 has 15 amino acids. Germline V lookup: CDR1 SGHNT, CDR2 YYREEE (reference sequence). Trimming took off 2 bases at V and 3 bases at J, with 14 bases between the two ends. The CDR3 DNA sequence: TGTGCCAGCAGCTTTCAGGGGCGACCCCACTATGGCTACACCTTC. This gives the protein CASSFQGRPHYGYTF.

The chain recombines TRBV1 with TRBJ1-2; the table names TRBD1, a call not compared with the DNA. TRBV1 is a recognized pseudogene. The CDR3 has 16 residues. The CDR3 nucleotides are TGCACCAGCCGGCAGGACAGGGGTGGGTGGGACTATGGCTACACCTTC. It encodes CTSRQDRGGWDYGYTF.

The chain couples TRBV25-1 to TRBJ2-1, with D possibly matching TRBD2 (5 bases). Trimming removed 2 bases at V and 7 bases at J, with 12 bases between. The CDR3 runs 14 residues. Germline V gene lookup returns CDR1 MGHDK and CDR2 SYGVNS. In DNA form, the CDR3 reads TGTGCCAGCAGTGAAGGTTTTCGAGGGAATGAGCAGTTCTTC. This codes for CASSEGFRGNEQFF.

This clone has more than one count but fewer than ten. The V call is TRBV7-6, the J call TRBJ2-5; 10 positions match TRBD1. CDR3 length equals 15 residues. Germline V gene sequence: CDR1 SGHVS, CDR2 FNYEAQ. J was trimmed by 5 bases and V by 3 bases; bases with no gene match: 6. The CDR3 reads CASSFDRGRLETQYF. CDR3 nucleotides: TGTGCCAGCAGCTTCGACAGGGGGCGCTTGGAGACCCAGTACTTC. The full variable domain, rest sourced from reference TRBV7-6 and TRBJ2-5, is GAGVSQSPRYKVTKRGQDVALRCDPISGHVSLYWYRQALGQGPEFLTYFNYEAQQDKSGLPNDRFSAERPEGSISTLTIQRTEQRDSAMYRCASSFDRGRLETQYFGPGTRLLVL.